The present T cell receptor beta chain was sequenced within a study of T cell responses to AZD1222 COVID-19 vaccine. Whole-study findings and limits: The study reported that nearly half of spike-specific TCRs target unmutated variant regions. Seropositive at baseline were only six or seven AZD1222 recipients.

Profiled with immunoSEQ multiplex PCR; TCRdb holds only in-frame clones, not every one. The sample lists fewer than 200,000 clones, around 88% occurring once. Concerning this clone: Its specificity is unknown.

This CDR3 has 13 amino acids. Trimming took off 6 bases at V and 0 bases at J, with 7 bases between the two ends. Germline CDR1 and CDR2: PRHDT and FYEKMQ (reference sequence). The origin of this receptor is an adult who received the AZD1222 COVID-19 vaccine. The chain links TRBV13 to TRBJ2-3; D is uncertain. This material consisted of peripheral blood, taken 28 days after the second AZD1222 dose. CDR3 sequence reads: CASSRFSTDTQYF. The CDR3 DNA follows: TGTGCCAGCAGTAGGTTCAGCACAGATACGCAGTATTTT.